Listed here are 23 T cell receptor beta chains from one sample, sequenced in a study of cytomegalovirus exposure and HLA in healthy donors (dated by TCRdb to about 2017). Receptor libraries were prepared by the immunoSEQ multiplex PCR assay. The multiplex PCR relied on a mix of 60 forward primers for TCR Vbeta segments and 13 reverse primers for TCR Jbeta segments. As stored in TCRdb, this immuneACCESS dataset retains in-frame rearrangements with V and J assigned. A fraction of the clones does not appear; measured against another copy, unresolved V genes explain less than half of the discrepancy, and the remainder lacks a known reason. In this sample the table shows some 200,000 clones, less than 85% of which occur a single time. The ten largest clones represent about 0.23% of the sample. Sequencing was carried out using PBMCs. All receptors come from a girl aged 2-9 years in good health and CMV-seronegative.

The rearrangement joins TRBV10-1 to TRBJ2-1; 7 positions match TRBD2. This CDR3 has 18 residues. Germline lookup yields CDR1 WNHNN and CDR2 SYGVQD (reference sequence). J gave up 7 bases and V 4 bases, and 19 bases lay outside the gene matches. CDR3 residues: CASSVRRGGRVNENEQFF. Here the CDR3 DNA reads TGCGCCAGCAGTGTTCGAAGGGGCGGGAGAGTGAATGAGAATGAGCAGTTCTTC.

This clone was seen only a few times. The genes are TRBV5-4 and TRBJ1-1; no definite D call. The germline CDR1 and CDR2 sequences are SGHNT and YYREEE (reference sequence). This CDR3 is 13 amino acids long. V lost 1 base, J lost 1 base, and 5 bases lay in between. CDR3 sequence: CASSLTRNTEAFF. The CDR3 DNA is TGTGCCAGCAGCTTGACCAGGAACACTGAAGCTTTCTTT.

The chain has TRBV4-1 and TRBJ2-3, with D hard to call. Trimming cost V 1 base and J 5 bases, with 10 bases left between them. In germline, CDR1 is MGHRA, CDR2 YSYEKL. CDR3 length: 14 residues. CDR3 amino acids: CASSQVLFVDTQYF. CDR3 bases: TGCGCCAGCAGCCAAGTCCTGTTCGTAGATACGCAGTATTTT.

The V gene is TRBV6-1, the J gene TRBJ1-5; D gene ambiguous. This CDR3 spans 15 amino acids. Germline lookup yields CDR1 MNHNS and CDR2 SASEGT. V lost 4 bases, J lost 0 bases, and 10 bases lay in between. CDR3 sequence (DNA): TGTGCCAGCAGTGGGCCGCCCACTAGCAATCAGCCCCAGCATTTT. It is translated as CASSGPPTSNQPQHF.

The chain couples TRBV6-1 to TRBJ1-1; 9 bases are a match to TRBD1. This CDR3 is 15 amino acids long. With V trimmed by 6 bases and J by 1 base, 6 bases remained unmatched. The germline CDR1 and CDR2 sequences are MNHNS and SASEGT. The CDR3 spells CASSSDRGGNTEAFF. CDR3 bases: TGTGCCAGCAGCTCCGACAGGGGGGGGAACACTGAAGCTTTCTTT.

This sequence joins TRBV7-9 and TRBJ1-1, with D possibly TRBD1 on 5 matching bases. The germline V and J ends were trimmed by 0 bases and 1 base, with 18 bases remaining between them. CDR3 size: 18 residues. From germline, CDR1 is SEHNR and CDR2 FQNEAQ (reference sequence). CDR3 region: CASSLASMAGPPNTEAFF. The CDR3 region has the DNA TGTGCCAGCAGCTTAGCGTCGATGGCAGGGCCTCCGAACACTGAAGCTTTCTTT.

The chain employs TRBV4-1 and TRBJ2-3; tentatively, D is TRBD2 (6 bases). V lost 3 bases and J 2 bases, leaving 18 bases between the germline ends. This CDR3 region has 17 residues. CDR1 is MGHRA, CDR2 YSYEKL, per germline. The CDR3: CASSQVRLAVNTDTQYF. The DNA of the CDR3 is TGCGCCAGCAGCCAGGTACGATTAGCGGTTAACACAGATACGCAGTATTTT.

V and J are TRBV5-8 and TRBJ2-5; possibly TRBD1 for D (6 bases). Germline values: CDR1 SGHTS, CDR2 YDEGEE. The CDR3 runs to 15 residues. V was clipped by 3 bases and J by 8 bases, with 20 bases between them. The CDR3 loop reads CASSYTGTWGLTQYF. As DNA, the CDR3 is TGTGCCAGCAGCTATACCGGGACATGGGGGTTAACCCAGTACTTC.

The chain uses TRBV5-1 and TRBJ2-2; the match to TRBD1 covers 9 bases. The CDR3 runs 15 residues. From germline, CDR1 is SGHRS and CDR2 YFSETQ. Trimming removed 2 bases from V and 8 bases from J; junction bases left unmatched: 7. The CDR3 is CASSFRDRATGELFF. CDR3 bases: TGCGCCAGCAGCTTCCGGGACAGGGCAACGGGGGAGCTGTTTTTT.

This clone was seen a handful of times. V usage is TRBV9 and J usage is TRBJ2-3; 7 nucleotides align to TRBD2. The CDR3 is 12 residues long. The germline gives CDR1 SGDLS, CDR2 YYNGEE. With V trimmed by 0 bases and J by 10 bases, 2 bases remained unmatched. CDR3: CASSVALAPQYF. The CDR3 DNA is TGTGCCAGCAGCGTAGCACTAGCGCCGCAGTATTTT.

This sequence joins TRBV23-1 and TRBJ2-2; the D gene is possibly TRBD1 (5 bases). TRBV23-1 is assigned to the ORF class and has an uncertain function. This CDR3 is 15 amino acids long. V was trimmed by 4 bases and J by 4 bases, leaving 13 bases between them. The CDR3 DNA reads TGCGCCAGCAGTCGCGGCCAGGGCCTCACCGGGGAGCTGTTTTTT. This translates into CASSRGQGLTGELFF.

V gene TRBV11-2 combines with J gene TRBJ2-3; 8 nucleotides line up with TRBD2. Trimming took 6 bases from V and 1 from J; bases not matched to a gene: 9. Germline V gene data show CDR1 as SGHAT and CDR2 as FQNNGV. The CDR3 spans 16 residues. The CDR3 nucleotides read TGTGCCAGCAGGGCTATTCGGCGGGGGGGCACAGATACGCAGTATTTT. As protein: CASRAIRRGGTDTQYF. Full variable domain (outside the CDR3, taken from reference TRBV11-2 and TRBJ2-3): EAGVAQSPRYKIIEKRQSVAFWCNPISGHATLYWYQQILGQGPKLLIQFQNNGVVDDSQLPKDRFSAERLKGVDSTLKIQPAKLEDSAVYLCASRAIRRGGTDTQYFGPGTRLTVL.

This clone was seen a single time. The chain carries TRBV2 and TRBJ2-5; D is perhaps TRBD1 (6 bases). The last part of the DNA fits TRBJ2-7 better; the J call may be wrong. This CDR3 is 18 amino acids long. CDR1 is SNHLY, CDR2 FYNNEI, per germline. CDR3 nucleotide sequence: TGTGCCAGCAGTGAAGCGCTTTCTCGTCTAGGACAGACCTACGAGCAGTACTTC. It specifies CASSEALSRLGQTYEQYF.

The V gene is TRBV29-1, the J gene TRBJ2-1, with D maybe TRBD2 (5 bases). Germline-derived CDR1 and CDR2 are SQVTM and ANQGSEA. CDR3 size: 14 residues. V dropped 4 bases and J dropped 7 bases, with 17 bases sitting between them. CDR3 nucleotide sequence: TGCAGCGTTGCAGGTCACGGGGATTCAAATGAGCAGTTCTTC. Protein sequence: CSVAGHGDSNEQFF.

This clone was recorded a few times. The chain joins TRBV9 to TRBJ1-1; possibly TRBD1 for D (6 bases). Trimming pared 4 bases from V and 1 base from J, leaving 14 bases between. The CDR3 is 15 amino acids. Per the germline V gene, CDR1 is SGDLS and CDR2 is YYNGEE. DNA of the CDR3: TGTGCCAGCAGCTCGTCGACAGGAGAGAACACTGAAGCTTTCTTT. Its translation: CASSSSTGENTEAFF.

Only a few counts were recorded for this clone. The V and J genes are TRBV6-5 and TRBJ2-7, with D perhaps matching TRBD1 (5 bases). Germline CDR1 MNHEY, CDR2 SVGAGI. Trimming took 2 bases from V and 3 from J, leaving 17 bases between them. This CDR3 spans 16 amino acids. The CDR3 loop reads CASSYRTPVGRYEQYF. The CDR3 DNA is TGTGCCAGCAGTTACAGGACACCCGTGGGCCGCTACGAGCAGTACTTC.

The chain recombines TRBV13 with TRBJ2-2; D perhaps matches TRBD1 (6 bases). V was pared by 3 bases and J by 6 bases, with 14 bases between. The CDR3 is 15 residues long. Germline loops: CDR1 PRHDT, CDR2 FYEKMQ (reference sequence). The CDR3 spells CASSFAVRGAGELFF. The CDR3 nucleotides are TGTGCCAGCAGCTTCGCGGTCAGGGGCGCCGGGGAGCTGTTTTTT. The full variable domain, completed using reference TRBV13 and TRBJ2-2, is AAGVIQSPRHLIKEKRETATLKCYPIPRHDTVYWYQQGPGQDPQFLISFYEKMQSDKGSIPDRFSAQQFSDYHSELNMSSLELGDSALYFCASSFAVRGAGELFFGEGSRLTVL.

The rearrangement joins TRBV6-4 to TRBJ2-1; D perhaps matches TRBD2 (5 bases). This CDR3 is built from 13 residues. Germline V gene lookup returns CDR1 MRHNA and CDR2 SNTAGT. Trimming stripped 3 bases from V and 13 bases from J, with 16 bases between. The CDR3 DNA is TGTGCCAGCAGTGAGTCTGGTGCGGGCAAACAGTTCTTC. Its protein product is CASSESGAGKQFF.

The chain couples TRBV5-1 to TRBJ2-7; TRBD2 matches 14 bases. The CDR3 has 16 residues. Germline CDR1 and CDR2: SGHRS and YFSETQ. V was clipped by 5 bases and J by 6 bases; unmatched bases: 10. CDR3 region: CASRSSGLAGVSEQYF. CDR3 bases: TGCGCCAGCAGATCCTCGGGACTAGCGGGAGTATCCGAGCAGTACTTC.

J is TRBJ2-7 and V is TRBV19; D may be TRBD1 (6 bases). Germline loops: CDR1 LNHDA, CDR2 SQIVND (reference sequence). The CDR3 totals 14 residues. V was clipped by 1 base and J by 4 bases, with 11 bases between them. Here the CDR3 DNA reads TGTGCCAGTAGTATAGCGGGCACAGGGTACGAGCAGTACTTC. This translates into CASSIAGTGYEQYF.

The genes are TRBV4-2 and TRBJ2-3; possible D gene TRBD2, 6 bases. CDR3 length: 16 residues. V was cut by 3 bases and J by 1 base, with 14 bases left in between. Germline values: CDR1 LGHNA, CDR2 YNFKEQ. In nucleotides, the CDR3 is TGTGCCAGCAGCCAGGAACCCCCGGGGGGCACAGATACGCAGTATTTT. It yields the protein CASSQEPPGGTDTQYF.

A word on this clone: One end of the junction does not line up with germline, which may come from a read error. The chain combines TRBV5-4 with TRBJ1-2; possibly TRBD1 for D (6 bases). Germline assignment: CDR1 SGHNT and CDR2 YYREEE (reference sequence). The CDR3 runs 15 residues. In nucleotides, the CDR3 is TGTGCCAGCAGCTCGAACGACAGGCCCAACTATGGCTACACCTTT. Encoded protein: CASSSNDRPNYGYTF.

The J gene is TRBJ2-5, the V gene TRBV10-3, with 8 bases aligning to TRBD2. Unmatched junction bases numbered 12, after V lost 10 bases and J lost 2 bases. This CDR3 comprises 15 residues. CDR1 is ENHRY and CDR2 is SYGVKD in the germline V gene. This CDR3 reads CATATSGGRQETQYF. CDR3 DNA: TGTGCCACCGCAACTAGCGGAGGGAGACAAGAGACCCAGTACTTC.